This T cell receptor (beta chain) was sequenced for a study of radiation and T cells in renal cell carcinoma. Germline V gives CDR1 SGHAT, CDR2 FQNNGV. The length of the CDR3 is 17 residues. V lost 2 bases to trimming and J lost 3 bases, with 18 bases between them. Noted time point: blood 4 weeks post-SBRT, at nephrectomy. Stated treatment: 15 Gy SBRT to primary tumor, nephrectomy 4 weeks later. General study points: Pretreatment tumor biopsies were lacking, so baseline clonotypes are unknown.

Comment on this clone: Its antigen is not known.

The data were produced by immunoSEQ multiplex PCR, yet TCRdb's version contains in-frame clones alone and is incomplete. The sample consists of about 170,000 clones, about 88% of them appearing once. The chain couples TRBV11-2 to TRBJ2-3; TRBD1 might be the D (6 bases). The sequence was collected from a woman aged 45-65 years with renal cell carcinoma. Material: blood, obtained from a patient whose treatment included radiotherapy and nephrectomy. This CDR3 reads CASSLSIGQPKTDTQYF. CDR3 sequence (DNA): TGTGCCAGCAGCTTAAGTATCGGACAGCCAAAGACAGATACGCAGTATTTT.